What follows is one T cell receptor (beta chain) and its context. The antigen is not known. The record originates from a study of shared clonotypes between healthy human individuals. Study-wide context: The study used three CD4 naive, three CD4 memory, two CD8 naive and one CD8 memory plate per donor. Study outcomes and limitations: Against clonotypes common to all four donors, non-shared ones had lower generation probabilities. Only blood underwent sampling, and tissue repertoires likely differ.

Every subset's genomic DNA went evenly onto several immunoSEQ plates. The protocol was immunoSEQ multiplex PCR, while the TCRdb copy is restricted to in-frame clones and leaves out a portion. The top ten clones hold approximately 0.13% of a sample with some 2,400,000 clones, approximately 96% of them seen once. This TCR was sampled from a man between 18 and 29 years old in good health. Sequencing was done on a sample of naive CD4+ T cells sorted from blood. Subset described: CD45RA+ positively selected.

The chain's CDR3 is CAFGGPNSGNTIYF. DNA of the CDR3: TGTGCCTTTGGGGGACCGAACTCTGGAAACACCATATATTTT. The chain has TRBV30 and TRBJ1-3; TRBD1 is a possible D gene (5 bases). CDR1 and CDR2 from the germline V gene are GTSNPN and SVGIG (reference sequence). V dropped 7 bases and J dropped 0 bases, with 13 bases sitting between them. This CDR3 comprises 14 residues.